There are many counts of the clone carrying this T cell receptor (beta chain). The data are from a study of regulatory T cells in long-lasting Graves disease. Arm-PCR with iRepertoire HTBI primers amplified the CDR3 regions for these TCR beta libraries. MiXCR, applied by TCRdb to the multiplex PCR reads, yields one record per CDR3 protein. Found here are about 500,000 distinct CDR3 sequences, around 15% of them singletons; the top ten hold about 12%. The CDR3 has 13 amino acids. V lost 0 bases to trimming and J lost 8 bases, with 8 bases between them. Germline loops: CDR1 KGHSH, CDR2 LQKENI. As to time point: newly diagnosed GD, antithyroid drugs for less than 3 months. The TCR library was made from RNA extracted from PBMCs. This sample also belongs to another study, concerning T cells in Graves' hyperthyroidism and ophthalmopathy. That paper notes: The study left out patients who had uncontrolled infection, other autoimmune disease, pregnancy or lactation. The primer set for the first-round RT-PCR of the TCR CDR3 was HTBI. Most thyroid clonotypes expanded above 0.001 appeared in blood too.

Here the sequenced sample was peripheral blood mononuclear cells (PBMCs), taken at new diagnosis, from a patient treated with antithyroid drugs. The origin of this receptor is a man aged 40-49 years with Graves disease. The V gene is TRBV18, the J gene TRBJ2-1; the D is unclear. Here the CDR3 DNA reads TGTGCCAGCTCACCACCTAGCAAGTATGAGCAGTTCTTC. Translation gives CASSPPSKYEQFF.